The clone carrying this TCR beta chain came up once. Antigen: not known. The time point here: week 35, safety follow-up. Topical imiquimod was applied with each vaccine dose, which held 300 ug of mutant IDH1 20-mer peptide. Data came from immunoSEQ multiplex PCR; TCRdb stores just in-frame clones and leaves some out. The table includes some 60,000 clones, 86% detected once. These data come from a study of a mutant IDH1 vaccine in newly diagnosed glioma. About the research overall: The first vaccination came 4-6 weeks after radiotherapy alone, or with temozolomide cycles. Treated individuals were approximately 62% male and approximately 38% female, averaging roughly 39 years of age. Patients arrived already treated with radiotherapy, temozolomide, or both, most having had both. V12 occurred at week 35 and V13 at week 47.

Trimming shortened V by 6 bases and J by 2 bases, and 9 bases separated the two germline ends. Germline V gene data show CDR1 as SNHLY and CDR2 as FYNNEI. This CDR3 has 13 amino acids. The clonotype comes from a man aged 35 to 55 with glioma. The sequencing used PBMCs, collected from a glioma patient whose treatment included an IDH1 peptide vaccine. The chain couples TRBV2 to TRBJ2-3, with no clear D. CDR3 DNA sequence: TGTGCCAGCAGGGCCAGGATCACAGATACGCAGTATTTT. Its translation: CASRARITDTQYF.